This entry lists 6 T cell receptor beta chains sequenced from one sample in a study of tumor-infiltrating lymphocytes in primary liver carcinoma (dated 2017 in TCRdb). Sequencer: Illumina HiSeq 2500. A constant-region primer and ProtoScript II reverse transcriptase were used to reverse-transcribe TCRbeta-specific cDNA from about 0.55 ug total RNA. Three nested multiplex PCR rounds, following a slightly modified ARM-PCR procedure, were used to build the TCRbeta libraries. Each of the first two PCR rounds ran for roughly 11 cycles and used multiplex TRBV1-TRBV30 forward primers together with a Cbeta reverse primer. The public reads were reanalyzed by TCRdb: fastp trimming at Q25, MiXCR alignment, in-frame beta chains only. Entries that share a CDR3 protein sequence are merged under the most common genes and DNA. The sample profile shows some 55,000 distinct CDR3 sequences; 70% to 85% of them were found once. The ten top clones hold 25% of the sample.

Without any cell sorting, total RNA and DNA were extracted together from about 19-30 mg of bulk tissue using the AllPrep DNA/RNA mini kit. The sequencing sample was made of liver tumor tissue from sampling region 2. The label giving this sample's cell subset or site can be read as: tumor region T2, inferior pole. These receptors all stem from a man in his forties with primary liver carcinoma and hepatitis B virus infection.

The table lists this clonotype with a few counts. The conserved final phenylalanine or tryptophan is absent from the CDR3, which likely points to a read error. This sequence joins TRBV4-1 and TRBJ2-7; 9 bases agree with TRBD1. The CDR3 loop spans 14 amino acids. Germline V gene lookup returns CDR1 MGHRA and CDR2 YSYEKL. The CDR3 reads CTSSQNGDRDEQYI. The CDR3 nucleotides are TGCACCAGCAGCCAAAACGGGGACAGGGACGAGCAGTACATC.

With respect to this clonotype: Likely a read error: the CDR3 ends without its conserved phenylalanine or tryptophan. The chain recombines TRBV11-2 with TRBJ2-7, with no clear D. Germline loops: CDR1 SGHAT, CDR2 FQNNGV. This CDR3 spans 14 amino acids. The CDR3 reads CTSSFVGLYYEQYL. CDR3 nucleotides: TGTACCAGCAGCTTTGTAGGGTTGTACTATGAGCAGTACCTC.

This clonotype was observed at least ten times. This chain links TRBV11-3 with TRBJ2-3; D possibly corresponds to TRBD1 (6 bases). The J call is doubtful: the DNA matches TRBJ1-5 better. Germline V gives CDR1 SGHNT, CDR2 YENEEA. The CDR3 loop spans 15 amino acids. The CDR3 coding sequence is TGTGCCAGCAGTTCCGGAGGGGGAGGCACAGATACGCAGCATTTT. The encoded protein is CASSSGGGGTDTQHF.

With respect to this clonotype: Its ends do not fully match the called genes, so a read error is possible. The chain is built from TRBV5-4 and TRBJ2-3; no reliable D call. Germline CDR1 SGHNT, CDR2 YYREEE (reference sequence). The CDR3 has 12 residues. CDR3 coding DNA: TGTGCCAGTGGGCATGGCACGGATACGCAGTATTTT. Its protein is CASGHGTDTQYF.

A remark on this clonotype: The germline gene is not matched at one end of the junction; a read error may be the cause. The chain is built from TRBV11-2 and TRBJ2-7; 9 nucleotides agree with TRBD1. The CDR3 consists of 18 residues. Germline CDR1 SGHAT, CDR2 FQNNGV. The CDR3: CANSLVYPGTGGDYEQYF. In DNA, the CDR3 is TGTGCCAACAGCTTAGTCTATCCCGGAACAGGGGGCGATTACGAGCAGTACTTC.

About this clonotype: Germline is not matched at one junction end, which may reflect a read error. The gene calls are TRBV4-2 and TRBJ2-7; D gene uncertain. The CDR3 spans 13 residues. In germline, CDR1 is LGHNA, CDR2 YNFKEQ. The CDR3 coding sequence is TGCGCCAGCAGCCAGTTTTTCGTTTACGAACAGTACTTC. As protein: CASSQFFVYEQYF.